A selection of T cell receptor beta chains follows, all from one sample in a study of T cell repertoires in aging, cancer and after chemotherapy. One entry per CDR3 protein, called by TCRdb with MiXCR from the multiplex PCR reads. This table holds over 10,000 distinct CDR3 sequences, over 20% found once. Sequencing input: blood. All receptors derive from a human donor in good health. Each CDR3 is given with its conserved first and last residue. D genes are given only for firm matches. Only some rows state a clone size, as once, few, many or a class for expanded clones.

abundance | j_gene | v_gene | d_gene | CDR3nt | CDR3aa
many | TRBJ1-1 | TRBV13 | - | TGTGCCAGCAGCACCCGACAGGCTAACACTGAAGCTTTCTTT | CASSTRQANTEAFF
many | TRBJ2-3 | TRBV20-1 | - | TGCAGTGCTAGAGATTGGGCTAGCGCCATGGATACGCAGTATTTT | CSARDWASAMDTQYF
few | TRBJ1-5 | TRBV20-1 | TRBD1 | TGCAGTGCTAAGATCGACAGGGATTTTAATCAGCCCCAGCATTTT | CSAKIDRDFNQPQHF
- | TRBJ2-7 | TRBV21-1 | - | TGTGCCAGCAGTAAAGGAAGGGGTCACGAGCAGTACTTC | CASSKGRGHEQYF
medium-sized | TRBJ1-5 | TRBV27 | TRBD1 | TGTGCCACATCCCGGGACAGCTATAGCAATCAGCCCCAGCATTTT | CATSRDSYSNQPQHF
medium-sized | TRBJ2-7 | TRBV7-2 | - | TGTGCCAGCAGCGGCTCAGCGATCGCCTACGAGCAGTACTTC | CASSGSAIAYEQYF
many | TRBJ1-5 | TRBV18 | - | TGTGCCAGCTCTCCGGGGACTAATCAGCCCCAGCATTTT | CASSPGTNQPQHF
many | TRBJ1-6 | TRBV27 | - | TGTGCCAGCAGTTTATCGGCCCCCCGACGGTTCTATAATTCACCCCTCCACTTT | CASSLSAPRRFYNSPLHF
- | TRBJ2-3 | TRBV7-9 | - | TGTGCCAGCAGCTTAGTGGCAGGAGATACGCAGTATTTT | CASSLVAGDTQYF
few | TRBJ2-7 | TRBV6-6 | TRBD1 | TGTGCCAGCGCAAAAGGGACAGGGAGAAACGAGCAGTACTTC | CASAKGTGRNEQYF
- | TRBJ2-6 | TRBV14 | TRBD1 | TGTGCCAGCAGCCCAACATCAGGGGGTCCCTCTGGGGCCAACGTCCTGACTTTC | CASSPTSGGPSGANVLTF
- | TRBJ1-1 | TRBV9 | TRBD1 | TGTGCCAGCAGCGTACTTCTGACAGGGGAGACTGAAGCTTTCTTT | CASSVLLTGETEAFF
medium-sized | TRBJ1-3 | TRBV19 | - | TGTGCCAGTAGTATAGATCAAAGCGGCAGGAGCTCTGGAAACACCATATATTTT | CASSIDQSGRSSGNTIYF
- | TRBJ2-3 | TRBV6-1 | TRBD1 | TGTGCCAGCAGACTTCCCGGGACAGCCACAGATACGCAGTATTTT | CASRLPGTATDTQYF
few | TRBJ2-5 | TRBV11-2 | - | TGTGCCAGCAGCTTAGGGTGGGGGCGCGAGGAAGAGACCCAGTACTTC | CASSLGWGREEETQYF
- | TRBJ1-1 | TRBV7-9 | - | TGTGCCAGCACCGGGCCGGGCGGGAACACTGAAGCTTTCTTT | CASTGPGGNTEAFF
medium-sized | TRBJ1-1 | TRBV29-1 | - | TGCAGCGCTGGGGTTGTTGAAGCTTTCTTT | CSAGVVEAFF
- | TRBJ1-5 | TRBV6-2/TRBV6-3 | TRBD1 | TGTGCCAGCAGTTTTAGTCCCCGGGACAGCTATAGCAATCAGCCCCAGCATTTT | CASSFSPRDSYSNQPQHF
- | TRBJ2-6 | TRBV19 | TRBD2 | TGTGCCAGTAGTATACCCGCGGGGGGCGGTGGGGGGGCCAACGTCCTGACTTTC | CASSIPAGGGGGANVLTF
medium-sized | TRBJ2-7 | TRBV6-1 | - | TGTGCCAGCTGGGACCGACCCTCCTACGAGCAGTACTTC | CASWDRPSYEQYF